These 21 T cell receptor beta chains came from one sample sequenced in a study of blood T cell repertoires in COVID-19. Sequenced by immunoSEQ multiplex PCR; TCRdb stores in-frame clones only, minus some. The sample includes over 150,000 clones, around four fifths seen only once; the top ten take 2.5% to 3.5%. The sequenced sample consisted of peripheral blood. The receptors were gathered from a woman in her fifties or sixties with acute or convalescent COVID-19.

The V call is TRBV27, the J call TRBJ1-3; 7 bases match TRBD1. V lost 5 bases and J lost 4; bases outside the gene matches: 8. CDR3 length: 15 amino acids. Germline lookup yields CDR1 MNHEY and CDR2 SMNVEV (reference sequence). CDR3 coding DNA: TGTGCCAGCAGTCCCGACAGGGCGGGAGGAAACACCATATATTTT. Its translation: CASSPDRAGGNTIYF.

This rearrangement joins TRBV9 to TRBJ2-2; 8 positions agree with TRBD2. V trimming: 5 bases; J trimming: 2 bases; junction bases outside the gene matches: 11. The germline CDR1 and CDR2 sequences are SGDLS and YYNGEE. The CDR3 has 17 amino acids. CDR3 nucleotide sequence: TGTGCCAGCAGTCCCCTATTAGCGGGAATTAACACCGGGGAGCTGTTTTTT. Translated, it gives CASSPLLAGINTGELFF. Full variable domain (remainder filled in from reference TRBV9 and TRBJ2-2): DSGVTQTPKHLITATGQRVTLRCSPRSGDLSVYWYQQSLDQGLQFLIQYYNGEERAKGNILERFSAQQFPDLHSELNLSSLELGDSALYFCASSPLLAGINTGELFFGEGSRLTVL.

The chain recombines TRBV7-2 with TRBJ1-2; TRBD1 aligns across 8 bases. The CDR3 sequence is 14 residues long. Germline loops: CDR1 SGHTA, CDR2 FQGNSA. The V segment lost 6 bases and the J segment 4 bases; nucleotides outside the gene matches: 7. The CDR3 sequence is CASSWWGTGYGYTF. CDR3 coding DNA: TGTGCCAGCAGTTGGTGGGGGACAGGCTATGGCTACACCTTC. The full variable domain, completed using reference TRBV7-2 and TRBJ1-2, is GAGVSQSPSNKVTEKGKDVELRCDPISGHTALYWYRQSLGQGLEFLIYFQGNSAPDKSGLPSDRFSAERTGGSVSTLTIQRTQQEDSAVYLCASSWWGTGYGYTFGSGTRLTVV.

The chain recombines TRBV9 with TRBJ1-5, with D hard to call. This CDR3 is 15 amino acids long. Germline CDR1 and CDR2: SGDLS and YYNGEE. V was shortened by 4 bases and J by 0 bases, with 11 bases between the two germline ends. CDR3 bases: TGTGCCAGCAGCCCGGGCGGGTATAGCAATCAGCCCCAGCATTTT. It specifies CASSPGGYSNQPQHF.

The chain recombines TRBV6-5 with TRBJ2-3, with TRBD2 matching 11 bases. Germline V CDR1 and CDR2: MNHEY, SVGAGI. With V trimmed by 8 bases and J by 2 bases, 3 bases remained unmatched. This CDR3 is 14 amino acids long. CDR3 DNA: TGTGCCAGCCTAGCGGGGGGACTCACAGATACGCAGTATTTT. It translates to CASLAGGLTDTQYF.

This chain links TRBV7-3 with TRBJ1-1; 8 nucleotides align to TRBD1. The trim removed 1 base at V and 7 bases at J, leaving 5 bases unmatched. In germline, CDR1 is SGHTA, CDR2 FQGTGA. CDR3 length equals 14 residues. For the CDR3, the DNA is TGTGCCAGCAGCTTAATGTCTGGACAGGGTGAAGCTTTCTTT. Encoded protein: CASSLMSGQGEAFF.

The rearrangement links TRBV9 to TRBJ2-4; 13 bases align to TRBD2. The CDR3 has 14 residues. V lost 4 bases, J lost 11 bases, and 6 bases stayed unmatched. CDR1 and CDR2 from the germline V gene are SGDLS and YYNGEE. The CDR3: CASSPTSGGAVQYF. CDR3 bases: TGTGCCAGCAGCCCCACTAGCGGGGGGGCGGTTCAGTACTTC. Complete variable domain (other parts from reference TRBV9 and TRBJ2-4): DSGVTQTPKHLITATGQRVTLRCSPRSGDLSVYWYQQSLDQGLQFLIQYYNGEERAKGNILERFSAQQFPDLHSELNLSSLELGDSALYFCASSPTSGGAVQYFGAGTRLSVL.

Here the CDR3 reads CASSLIVNTEAFF. Written as DNA, the CDR3 is TGTGCCAGCAGCTTGATAGTGAACACTGAAGCTTTCTTT. This chain uses TRBV5-5 with TRBJ1-1; D ambiguous. The CDR3 has 13 residues. Germline V gives CDR1 SGHKS, CDR2 YYEKEE (reference sequence). V was pared by 1 base and J by 0 bases, with 4 bases between.

The table lists this clone with a count of one. The V and J genes are TRBV3-1 (or the pseudogene TRBV3-2) and TRBJ2-5, with 9 bases identical to TRBD2. Per germline, CDR1 LGHDT and CDR2 YNNKEL (reference sequence). The CDR3 covers 17 residues. V was clipped by 0 bases and J by 1 base; unmatched bases: 6. The CDR3 region is CASSQDWLAGSQETQYF. The DNA for the CDR3 is TGTGCCAGCAGCCAAGATTGGCTAGCGGGGTCCCAAGAGACCCAGTACTTC.

The V and J genes are TRBV24-1 and TRBJ1-2, with D perhaps matching TRBD1 (6 bases). Between the trimmed V and J ends, which lost 6 bases and 7 bases, there was a span of 14 bases. The CDR3 covers 13 residues. Germline lookup yields CDR1 KGHDR and CDR2 SFDVKD. Here the CDR3 reads CATSLGTKGGYTF. Written as DNA, the CDR3 is TGTGCCACCAGTTTAGGGACAAAAGGTGGCTACACCTTC.

This clone came up once. This chain joins TRBV19 and TRBJ1-6, with 8 bases lining up with TRBD1. The CDR3 is 15 residues long. The germline CDR1 and CDR2 sequences are LNHDA and SQIVND (reference sequence). With 6 bases clipped from V and 2 bases from J, the junction kept 3 bases outside the gene matches. For the CDR3, the DNA is TGTGCCAGTAGCCCCAGGGGGCCCTATAATTCACCCCTCCACTTT. This sequence encodes CASSPRGPYNSPLHF.

The rearrangement links TRBV9 to TRBJ2-7; the match to TRBD2 covers 8 bases. Looked up from germline, CDR1 is SGDLS and CDR2 is YYNGEE. This CDR3 spans 16 amino acids. The V gene end was trimmed by 0 bases and the J gene end by 0 bases; junction bases not matched to a gene: 5. CDR3: CASSVGIAGNSYEQYF. The CDR3 DNA is TGTGCCAGCAGCGTAGGAATAGCGGGGAACTCCTACGAGCAGTACTTC.

This chain joins TRBV5-1 and TRBJ1-5; possibly TRBD1 for D (6 bases). There are 16 residues in the CDR3. The germline V gene has CDR1 SGHRS and CDR2 YFSETQ. V lost 1 base, J lost 2 bases, and 13 bases lay in between. The CDR3 here is CASSLTGQGGNQPQHF. CDR3 sequence (DNA): TGCGCCAGCAGCTTGACAGGGCAAGGTGGCAATCAGCCCCAGCATTTT.

The genes are TRBV7-2 and TRBJ1-2; the match to TRBD1 covers 10 bases. Germline trimming cut 4 bases from V and 7 bases from J; bases unmatched to any gene: 6. CDR1 is SGHTA and CDR2 is FQGNSA in the germline V gene. The length of the CDR3 is 14 residues. This chain's CDR3 is CASSSDRGLVGYTF. As DNA, the CDR3 is TGTGCCAGCAGCTCCGACAGGGGGCTAGTTGGCTACACCTTC.

The V call is TRBV4-3, the J call TRBJ2-1; 9 bases align to TRBD2. Trimming took 0 bases from V and 5 from J; bases not matched to a gene: 8. Germline V gene data show CDR1 as LGHNA and CDR2 as YSLEER. The CDR3 sequence is 17 residues long. CDR3 residues: CASSQDGLAGGHNEQFF. CDR3 sequence (DNA): TGCGCCAGCAGCCAAGATGGATTGGCGGGGGGGCACAATGAGCAGTTCTTC.

This sequence joins TRBV6-5 and TRBJ1-4; D remains unclear. Germline CDR1 MNHEY, CDR2 SVGAGI. Trimming pared 10 bases from V and 3 bases from J, leaving 18 bases between. The CDR3 consists of 15 residues. The CDR3 DNA follows: TGTGCCACCTCACGGGGAACCGCGTCTAATGAAAAACTGTTTTTT. Amino acid sequence: CATSRGTASNEKLFF.

The rearrangement links TRBV7-3 to TRBJ2-1; D might be TRBD2 (7 bases). Germline V lookup: CDR1 SGHTA, CDR2 FQGTGA. Between the trimmed V and J ends, which lost 0 bases and 8 bases, there was a span of 14 bases. There are 15 residues in the CDR3. The CDR3 reads CASSLTGGPNDEQFF. The CDR3 coding sequence is TGTGCCAGCAGCTTAACGGGGGGGCCGAATGATGAGCAGTTCTTC. The whole variable domain, filled in from reference TRBV7-3 and TRBJ2-1, reads GAGVSQTPSNKVTEKGKYVELRCDPISGHTALYWYRQSLGQGPEFLIYFQGTGAADDSGLPNDRFFAVRPEGSVSTLKIQRTERGDSAVYLCASSLTGGPNDEQFFGPGTRLTVL.

The genes are TRBV6-2 or TRBV6-3 and TRBJ1-1; D gene unclear. CDR3 length: 17 amino acids. The germline V and J ends were trimmed by 0 bases and 1 base, with 15 bases remaining between them. Germline V gene data show CDR1 as MNHEY and CDR2 as SVGEGT. The CDR3 sequence is CASSYSRSLWANTEAFF. The CDR3 bases are TGTGCCAGCAGTTACTCGCGCAGCCTTTGGGCGAACACTGAAGCTTTCTTT.

V is TRBV5-1 and J is TRBJ2-1; 14 bases fit TRBD2. The CDR3 covers 17 residues. The V and J ends lost 4 bases and 4 bases, in that order; junction bases with no gene match: 7. Germline values: CDR1 SGHRS, CDR2 YFSETQ. The CDR3 DNA follows: TGCGCCAGCAGCCACGGACTAGCGGGGGGTCTTTACAATGAGCAGTTCTTC. Translation: CASSHGLAGGLYNEQFF. Full variable domain (rest looked up from reference TRBV5-1 and TRBJ2-1): KAGVTQTPRYLIKTRGQQVTLSCSPISGHRSVSWYQQTPGQGLQFLFEYFSETQRNKGNFPGRFSGRQFSNSRSEMNVSTLELGDSALYLCASSHGLAGGLYNEQFFGPGTRLTVL.

V usage is TRBV7-2 and J usage is TRBJ1-1; D not certain. Germline lookup yields CDR1 SGHTA and CDR2 FQGNSA. The V and J ends lost 2 bases and 11 bases respectively, with 12 bases between them. The CDR3 loop spans 12 amino acids. CDR3: CASSLRSSRAFF. The CDR3 nucleotides are TGTGCCAGCAGCTTACGTTCCTCCAGGGCTTTCTTT.

The J gene is TRBJ2-5, the V gene TRBV28; D gene unclear. This CDR3 comprises 13 residues. V was pared by 4 bases and J by 0 bases, with 6 bases between. Germline V gene sequence: CDR1 MDHEN, CDR2 SYDVKM. CDR3 DNA: TGTGCCAGCAGTTCATCATACCAAGAGACCCAGTACTTC. It is translated as CASSSSYQETQYF.